Following are 28 T cell receptor beta chains from one sample sequenced in a study of cytomegalovirus exposure and HLA in healthy donors. PCR amplification relied on 60 Vbeta primers (plus 13 Jbeta primers). Method: immunoSEQ multiplex PCR; TCRdb's copy keeps in-frame clones and lacks some. This table has some 180,000 clones, roughly 90% appearing once. The sequenced material came from PBMCs. These receptors were collected from a girl under three years old in good health and CMV-seronegative.

The chain links TRBV4-3 to TRBJ2-1; possible D gene TRBD1, 5 bases. V was clipped by 0 bases and J by 8 bases, with 20 bases between them. Germline CDR1 is LGHNA and CDR2 is YSLEER. This CDR3 is 17 amino acids long. CDR3 in amino acids: CASSQETQASLDDEQFF. For the CDR3, the DNA is TGCGCCAGCAGCCAAGAGACACAGGCCTCGTTGGATGATGAGCAGTTCTTC.

In the case of this clone: Additional DNA sequences in this sample encode the identical CDR3. The chain employs TRBV6-1 and TRBJ1-5; 7 positions agree with TRBD1. Germline CDR1 MNHNS, CDR2 SASEGT. The CDR3 runs 15 residues. V dropped 2 bases and J dropped 3; count of bases not matched to a gene: 4. The chain's CDR3 is CASSELDRFNQPQHF. The CDR3 region has the DNA TGTGCCAGCAGTGAACTGGACAGGTTCAATCAGCCCCAGCATTTT.

J is TRBJ2-7 and V is TRBV19, with D uncertain. CDR3 length equals 15 residues. The V gene's germline CDR1 is LNHDA and CDR2 SQIVND (reference sequence). V was clipped by 0 bases and J by 2 bases, with 11 bases between them. The CDR3 DNA sequence: TGTGCCAGTAGTATAGATGACTCCGGTCCCTACGAGCAGTACTTC. It codes for CASSIDDSGPYEQYF.

This chain links TRBV27 with TRBJ2-7; 8 nucleotides match TRBD1. V gave up 9 bases and J gave up 3 bases; unmatched junction bases: 10. This CDR3 is built from 14 residues. The germline V gene encodes CDR1 MNHEY and CDR2 SMNVEV (reference sequence). CDR3 protein: CASGGEDRGYEQYF. The CDR3 bases are TGTGCCAGTGGTGGGGAAGACAGGGGCTACGAGCAGTACTTC.

This clone was observed a few times. The gene calls are TRBV18 and TRBJ1-1; 8 bases are shared with TRBD1. The V segment lost 2 bases and the J segment 2 bases; nucleotides outside the gene matches: 7. The CDR3 totals 16 residues. CDR1 and CDR2 (germline): KGHSH, LQKENI. The CDR3 reads CASSPFTGGRNTEAFF. CDR3 sequence (DNA): TGTGCCAGCTCACCATTCACAGGGGGTCGCAACACTGAAGCTTTCTTT.

This clone was observed a single time. V usage is TRBV5-6 and J usage is TRBJ1-1; TRBD1 might be the D (5 bases). Germline V gives CDR1 SGHDT, CDR2 YYEEEE. The CDR3 length is 18 residues. V was cut by 1 base and J by 3 bases, with 22 bases left in between. CDR3 sequence (DNA): TGTGCCAGCAGCTTGCTGACCGGGCCACGCCCGGGGGACACTGAAGCTTTCTTT. This gives the protein CASSLLTGPRPGDTEAFF.

V and J are TRBV19 and TRBJ1-1, with D hard to call. Looked up from germline, CDR1 is LNHDA and CDR2 is SQIVND (reference sequence). With 9 bases removed from V and 0 bases from J, the gap between germline ends came to 11 bases. This CDR3 is built from 13 residues. The CDR3 loop is CAREERMNTEAFF. The CDR3 DNA sequence: TGTGCCAGGGAAGAGAGGATGAACACTGAAGCTTTCTTT.

This chain joins TRBV5-1 and TRBJ1-1; D is ambiguous. Per the germline V gene, CDR1 is SGHRS and CDR2 is YFSETQ. The CDR3 is 12 amino acids. V was pared by 2 bases and J by 3 bases, with 5 bases between. CDR3 nucleotides: TGCGCCAGCAGCTTAACGGACACTGAAGCTTTCTTT. Protein product: CASSLTDTEAFF. The variable domain in full, completed from reference TRBV5-1 and TRBJ1-1, reads KAGVTQTPRYLIKTRGQQVTLSCSPISGHRSVSWYQQTPGQGLQFLFEYFSETQRNKGNFPGRFSGRQFSNSRSEMNVSTLELGDSALYLCASSLTDTEAFFGQGTRLTVV.

V and J are TRBV30 and TRBJ2-1, with TRBD2 matching over 10 bases. CDR1 GTSNPN and CDR2 SVGIG come from the germline V gene (reference sequence). The J segment lost 4 bases and the V segment lost 4 bases, leaving 7 bases of the junction unmatched. This CDR3 contains 15 residues. CDR3 coding DNA: TGTGCCTGGAAGCGGGGGGGTATGAGTTACAATGAGCAGTTCTTC. This sequence encodes CAWKRGGMSYNEQFF.

About this clone itself: Other DNA sequences within the sample encode an identical CDR3. CDR3 bases: TGCAGCGTTGGGACAGGAGGCGAGCAGTACTTC. Its protein is CSVGTGGEQYF. The V gene is TRBV29-1, the J gene TRBJ2-7; 7 bases are shared with TRBD1. The CDR3 extends over 11 amino acids. Germline loops: CDR1 SQVTM, CDR2 ANQGSEA. J lost 6 bases, V lost 4 bases, and 3 bases had no gene match.

The rearrangement uses TRBV2 and TRBJ1-3; no firm D call. V was cut by 6 bases and J by 6 bases, with 9 bases left in between. Germline CDR1 is SNHLY and CDR2 is FYNNEI. This CDR3 is 12 amino acids long. The CDR3 loop is CASSPAENTIYF. CDR3 nucleotides: TGTGCCAGCAGCCCCGCGGAAAACACCATATATTTT.

Here the CDR3 reads CASRLAGTGGFEQYF. Here the CDR3 DNA reads TGTGCCAGCAGACTAGCCGGGACAGGCGGATTCGAGCAGTACTTC. The chain has TRBV11-2 and TRBJ2-5; 8 positions match TRBD1. The DNA end lines up better with TRBJ2-7; the J call may be wrong. This CDR3 has 15 residues. From germline, CDR1 is SGHAT and CDR2 FQNNGV.

The gene calls are TRBV5-4 and TRBJ1-1; D uncertain. The germline V and J ends were trimmed by 4 bases and 0 bases, with 16 bases remaining between them. The CDR3 is made up of 16 amino acids. The V gene's germline CDR1 is SGHNT and CDR2 YYREEE (reference sequence). In DNA form, the CDR3 reads TGTGCCAGCAGCCCGATCGCCGGAGTCTTGAACACTGAAGCTTTCTTT. This gives the protein CASSPIAGVLNTEAFF.

This chain uses TRBV7-2 with TRBJ2-7; tentatively, D is TRBD2 (6 bases). Germline V gene lookup returns CDR1 SGHTA and CDR2 FQGNSA. Trimming removed 2 bases from V and 6 bases from J, with 11 bases in between. The length of the CDR3 is 13 residues. Written as DNA, the CDR3 is TGTGCCAGCAGCTTAACTAGCTATGTCGAGCAGTACTTC. Translated, it gives CASSLTSYVEQYF.

About this clone itself: Within the sample, other DNA sequences also encode this same CDR3. The gene calls are TRBV27 and TRBJ1-4; TRBD1 matches 9 bases. The germline V gene encodes CDR1 MNHEY and CDR2 SMNVEV (reference sequence). With V trimmed by 5 bases and J by 6 bases, 7 bases remained unmatched. The CDR3 totals 15 residues. The chain's CDR3 is CASSPLGTGHEKLFF. As DNA, the CDR3 is TGTGCCAGCAGTCCTTTGGGGACAGGGCATGAAAAACTGTTTTTT.

The gene calls are TRBV28 and TRBJ2-5; 8 bases align to TRBD2. There are 15 residues in the CDR3. Germline-derived CDR1 and CDR2 are MDHEN and SYDVKM. With 7 bases clipped from V and 3 bases from J, the junction kept 10 bases outside the gene matches. This CDR3 is CASNPRGGFEETQYF. The CDR3 bases are TGTGCCAGCAATCCTCGCGGGGGGTTTGAAGAGACCCAGTACTTC.

This clone was detected a few times. V is TRBV4-3 and J is TRBJ2-7; a weak D match, TRBD2 (5 bases). Per the germline V gene, CDR1 is LGHNA and CDR2 is YSLEER. Trimming removed 2 bases at V and 4 bases at J, with 15 bases between. The CDR3 contains 15 residues. As DNA, the CDR3 is TGCGCCAGCAGCCAATCTACTACTAGGAATTACGAGCAGTACTTC. As protein: CASSQSTTRNYEQYF.

The rearrangement joins TRBV10-2 to TRBJ2-3, with a tentative D call TRBD1 (5 bases). This CDR3 spans 14 amino acids. V was cut by 2 bases and J by 2 bases, with 8 bases left in between. Germline CDR1 is WSHSY and CDR2 is SAAADI. CDR3 sequence: CASSETGPTDTQYF. In nucleotides, the CDR3 is TGCGCCAGCAGTGAGACAGGACCCACAGATACGCAGTATTTT.

This clone came up once. V gene TRBV7-9 combines with J gene TRBJ1-5, with 10 nucleotides matching TRBD1. Germline trimming cut 5 bases from V and 5 bases from J; bases unmatched to any gene: 6. The V gene's germline CDR1 is SEHNR and CDR2 FQNEAQ (reference sequence). This CDR3 has 15 residues. The CDR3 loop reads CASSPTGGADQPQHF. The CDR3 DNA follows: TGTGCCAGCAGCCCGACAGGGGGCGCCGATCAGCCCCAGCATTTT.

The V and J genes are TRBV30 and TRBJ1-5, with D unresolved. Per the germline V gene, CDR1 is GTSNPN and CDR2 is SVGIG (reference sequence). The germline V and J ends were trimmed by 0 bases and 4 bases, with 10 bases remaining between them. CDR3 length equals 14 residues. The CDR3 bases are TGTGCCTGGAGTGTACTCAGCGAGAATCAGCCCCAGCATTTT. Translation: CAWSVLSENQPQHF.

The chain links TRBV21-1 to TRBJ1-5; TRBD1, the table's D call, lacks a check against the DNA. TRBV21-1 is a pseudogene. The CDR3 has 16 amino acids. CDR3 region: CASSSIREVEDQPQHF. The DNA for the CDR3 is TGTGCCAGCAGCAGTATCAGGGAAGTCGAGGATCAGCCCCAGCATTTT.

In its sample, this clone was seen a few times. The chain links TRBV11-2 to TRBJ2-1, with TRBD2 matching 10 bases. Per the germline V gene, CDR1 is SGHAT and CDR2 is FQNNGV. V shed 10 bases and J 4 bases; nucleotides not matched to a gene: 10. The CDR3 totals 15 residues. CDR3 nucleotide sequence: TGTGCCATCAGTTCGGGAGCGGGGGGGTACAATGAGCAGTTCTTC. Translating gives CAISSGAGGYNEQFF.

The V gene is TRBV4-2, the J gene TRBJ2-2; 9 bases line up with TRBD2. Germline CDR1 LGHNA, CDR2 YNFKEQ. The CDR3 spans 19 residues. The junction had 15 bases not matched to a gene; V was cut back by 4 bases and J by 3 bases. In DNA, the CDR3 is TGTGCCAGCAGCCCTACTGCGAGGCCTAGCGGGGACCACACCGGGGAGCTGTTTTTT. Translating it yields CASSPTARPSGDHTGELFF.

This clone showed up just a few times. V and J are TRBV5-4 and TRBJ2-7; D might be TRBD2 (5 bases). The CDR3 has 13 residues. Germline CDR1 and CDR2: SGHNT and YYREEE (reference sequence). V shed 4 bases and J shed 5 bases, with 13 bases lying between them. In nucleotides, the CDR3 is TGTGCCAGCAGCCAGGACTGGACCGACGAGCAGTACTTC. Protein product: CASSQDWTDEQYF.

The chain employs TRBV9 and TRBJ2-7, with TRBD1 matching over 8 bases. The CDR3 covers 15 residues. CDR1 is SGDLS, CDR2 YYNGEE, per germline. The junction had 5 bases not matched to a gene; V was cut back by 0 bases and J by 3 bases. The CDR3: CASSVAGTGSYEQYF. The CDR3 nucleotides read TGTGCCAGCAGCGTAGCTGGGACAGGTAGCTACGAGCAGTACTTC.

The chain is built from TRBV6-5 and TRBJ2-2, with a tentative D call TRBD2 (6 bases). Trimming shortened V by 4 bases and J by 6 bases, and 9 bases separated the two germline ends. From germline, CDR1 is MNHEY and CDR2 SVGAGI. The CDR3 sequence is 13 residues long. The CDR3 reads CASSFGGAGELFF. CDR3 nucleotide sequence: TGTGCCAGCAGTTTCGGGGGTGCCGGGGAGCTGTTTTTT.

The V and J genes are TRBV5-1 and TRBJ2-5; 9 positions agree with TRBD2. With the DNA end fitting TRBJ2-7 better, the J assignment may be wrong. The V gene's germline CDR1 is SGHRS and CDR2 YFSETQ. This CDR3 is 16 amino acids long. The CDR3 DNA sequence: TGCGCCAGCAGCTTGGAGGGGATAGCGGGAGCCTACGAGCAGTACTTC. This encodes CASSLEGIAGAYEQYF.

With respect to this clone: Different DNA sequences within this sample yield the same CDR3. J is TRBJ2-3 and V is TRBV7-3; D gene uncertain. V lost 4 bases, J lost 1 base, and 3 bases lay in between. Looked up from germline, CDR1 is SGHTA and CDR2 is FQGTGA. CDR3 length: 12 amino acids. CDR3 coding DNA: TGTGCCAGCAGCTCCGGCACAGATACGCAGTATTTT. It encodes CASSSGTDTQYF. The full variable domain, rest sourced from reference TRBV7-3 and TRBJ2-3, is GAGVSQTPSNKVTEKGKYVELRCDPISGHTALYWYRQSLGQGPEFLIYFQGTGAADDSGLPNDRFFAVRPEGSVSTLKIQRTERGDSAVYLCASSSGTDTQYFGPGTRLTVL.